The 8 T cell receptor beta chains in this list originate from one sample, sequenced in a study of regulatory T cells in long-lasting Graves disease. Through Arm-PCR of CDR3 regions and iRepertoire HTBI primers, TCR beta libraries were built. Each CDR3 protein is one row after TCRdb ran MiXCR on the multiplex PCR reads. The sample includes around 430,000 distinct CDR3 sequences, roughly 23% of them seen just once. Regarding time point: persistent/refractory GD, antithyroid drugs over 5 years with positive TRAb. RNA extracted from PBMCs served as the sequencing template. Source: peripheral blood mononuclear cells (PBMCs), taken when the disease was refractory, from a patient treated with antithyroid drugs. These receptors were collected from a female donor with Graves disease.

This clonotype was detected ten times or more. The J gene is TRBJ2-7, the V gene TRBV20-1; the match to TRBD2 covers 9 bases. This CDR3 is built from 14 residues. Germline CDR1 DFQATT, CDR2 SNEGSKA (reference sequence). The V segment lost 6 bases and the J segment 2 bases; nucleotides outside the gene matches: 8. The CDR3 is CSASEAGGPYEQYF. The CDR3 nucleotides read TGCAGTGCGAGTGAAGCGGGGGGACCCTACGAGCAGTACTTC.

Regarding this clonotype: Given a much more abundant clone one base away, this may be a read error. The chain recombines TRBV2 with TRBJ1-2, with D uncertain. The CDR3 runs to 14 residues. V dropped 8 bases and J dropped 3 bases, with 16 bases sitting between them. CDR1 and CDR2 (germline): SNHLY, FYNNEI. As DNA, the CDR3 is TGTGCCAGCCCCCTGGGGAGGCAGTACTATGGCTACACCTTC. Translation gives CASPLGRQYYGYTF.

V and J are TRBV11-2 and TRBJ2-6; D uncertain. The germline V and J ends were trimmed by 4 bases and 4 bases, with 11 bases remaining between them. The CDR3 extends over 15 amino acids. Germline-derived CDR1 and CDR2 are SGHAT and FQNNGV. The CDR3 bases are TGTGCCAGCAGCTCGCTTGCCAAGGGGGCCAACGTCCTGACTTTC. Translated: CASSSLAKGANVLTF. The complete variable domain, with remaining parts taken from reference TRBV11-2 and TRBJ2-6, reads EAGVAQSPRYKIIEKRQSVAFWCNPISGHATLYWYQQILGQGPKLLIQFQNNGVVDDSQLPKDRFSAERLKGVDSTLKIQPAKLEDSAVYLCASSSLAKGANVLTFGAGSRLTVL.

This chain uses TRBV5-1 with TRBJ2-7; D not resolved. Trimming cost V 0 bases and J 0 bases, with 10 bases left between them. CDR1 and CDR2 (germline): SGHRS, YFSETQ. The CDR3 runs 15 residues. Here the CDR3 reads CASSLGQATSYEQYF. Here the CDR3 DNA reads TGCGCCAGCAGCTTGGGCCAGGCAACCTCCTACGAGCAGTACTTC.

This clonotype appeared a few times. The chain's CDR3 is CASRKGSYTDTQYF. The CDR3 nucleotides read TGTGCCAGCAGGAAGGGTAGCTACACAGATACGCAGTATTTT. The rearrangement links TRBV2 to TRBJ2-3, with no clear D. V was cut by 6 bases and J by 2 bases, with 12 bases left in between. The CDR3 has 14 amino acids. Germline V gives CDR1 SNHLY, CDR2 FYNNEI.

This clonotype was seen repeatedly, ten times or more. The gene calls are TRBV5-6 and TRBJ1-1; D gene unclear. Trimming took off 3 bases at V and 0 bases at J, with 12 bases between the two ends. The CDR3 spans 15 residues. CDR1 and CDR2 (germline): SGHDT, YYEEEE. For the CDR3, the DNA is TGTGCCAGCAGCTCGGGCCTTCTCATGAACACTGAAGCTTTCTTT. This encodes CASSSGLLMNTEAFF.

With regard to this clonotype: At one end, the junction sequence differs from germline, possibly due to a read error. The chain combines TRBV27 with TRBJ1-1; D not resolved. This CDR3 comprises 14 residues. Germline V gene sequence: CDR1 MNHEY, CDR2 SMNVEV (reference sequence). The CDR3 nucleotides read TGTGCCAGCACTCCAAGGAGGGAGAACACTGAAGCTTCCTTT. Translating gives CASTPRRENTEASF.

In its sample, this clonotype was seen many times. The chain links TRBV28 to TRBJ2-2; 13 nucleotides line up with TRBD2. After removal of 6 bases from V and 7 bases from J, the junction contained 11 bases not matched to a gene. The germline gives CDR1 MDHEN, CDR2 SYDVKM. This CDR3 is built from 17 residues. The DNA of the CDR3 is TGTGCCAGCAGACAACCGGGACTAGCGGGAAATGTCGGGGAGCTGTTTTTT. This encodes CASRQPGLAGNVGELFF.